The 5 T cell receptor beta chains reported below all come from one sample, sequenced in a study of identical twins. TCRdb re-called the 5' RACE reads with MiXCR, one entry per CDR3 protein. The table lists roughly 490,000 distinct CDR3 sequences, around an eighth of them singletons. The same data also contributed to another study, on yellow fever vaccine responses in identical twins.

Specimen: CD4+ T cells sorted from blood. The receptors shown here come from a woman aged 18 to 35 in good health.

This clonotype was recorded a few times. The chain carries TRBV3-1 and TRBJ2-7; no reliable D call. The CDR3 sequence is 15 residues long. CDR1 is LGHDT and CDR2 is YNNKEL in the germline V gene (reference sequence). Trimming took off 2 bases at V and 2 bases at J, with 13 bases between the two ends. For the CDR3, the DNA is TGTGCCAGCAGCCAACGACGCGGTCATGCCTACGAGCAGTACTTC. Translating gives CASSQRRGHAYEQYF.

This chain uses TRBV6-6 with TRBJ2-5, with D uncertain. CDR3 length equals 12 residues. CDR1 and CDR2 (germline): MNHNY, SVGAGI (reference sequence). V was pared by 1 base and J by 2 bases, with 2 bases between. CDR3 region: CASSYLQETQYF. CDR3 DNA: TGTGCCAGCAGTTACTTACAAGAGACCCAGTACTTC.

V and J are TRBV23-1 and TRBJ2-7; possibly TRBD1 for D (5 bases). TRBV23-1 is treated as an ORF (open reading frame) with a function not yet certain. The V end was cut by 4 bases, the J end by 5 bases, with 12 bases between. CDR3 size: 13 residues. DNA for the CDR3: TGCGCCAGCAGTCCCAGGGTTCTCGACGAGCAGTACTTC. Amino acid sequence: CASSPRVLDEQYF.

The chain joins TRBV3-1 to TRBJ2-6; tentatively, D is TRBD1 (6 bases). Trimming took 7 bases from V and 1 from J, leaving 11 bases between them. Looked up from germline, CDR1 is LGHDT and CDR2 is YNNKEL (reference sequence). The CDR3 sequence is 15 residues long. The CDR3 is CASTQQGSGANVLTF. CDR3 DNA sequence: TGTGCCAGCACCCAGCAGGGGTCTGGGGCCAACGTCCTGACTTTC. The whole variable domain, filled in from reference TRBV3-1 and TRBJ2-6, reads DTAVSQTPKYLVTQMGNDKSIKCEQNLGHDTMYWYKQDSKKFLKIMFSYNNKELIINETVPNRFSPKSPDKAHLNLHINSLELGDSAVYFCASTQQGSGANVLTFGAGSRLTVL.

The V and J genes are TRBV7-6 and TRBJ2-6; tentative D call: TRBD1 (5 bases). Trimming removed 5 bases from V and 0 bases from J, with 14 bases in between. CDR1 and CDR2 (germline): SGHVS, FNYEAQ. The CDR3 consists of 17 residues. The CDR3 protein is CASSPRTQSSGANVLTF. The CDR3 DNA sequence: TGTGCCAGCAGCCCCCGGACACAAAGCTCTGGGGCCAACGTCCTGACTTTC. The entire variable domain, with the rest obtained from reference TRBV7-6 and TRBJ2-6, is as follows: GAGVSQSPRYKVTKRGQDVALRCDPISGHVSLYWYRQALGQGPEFLTYFNYEAQQDKSGLPNDRFSAERPEGSISTLTIQRTEQRDSAMYRCASSPRTQSSGANVLTFGAGSRLTVL.